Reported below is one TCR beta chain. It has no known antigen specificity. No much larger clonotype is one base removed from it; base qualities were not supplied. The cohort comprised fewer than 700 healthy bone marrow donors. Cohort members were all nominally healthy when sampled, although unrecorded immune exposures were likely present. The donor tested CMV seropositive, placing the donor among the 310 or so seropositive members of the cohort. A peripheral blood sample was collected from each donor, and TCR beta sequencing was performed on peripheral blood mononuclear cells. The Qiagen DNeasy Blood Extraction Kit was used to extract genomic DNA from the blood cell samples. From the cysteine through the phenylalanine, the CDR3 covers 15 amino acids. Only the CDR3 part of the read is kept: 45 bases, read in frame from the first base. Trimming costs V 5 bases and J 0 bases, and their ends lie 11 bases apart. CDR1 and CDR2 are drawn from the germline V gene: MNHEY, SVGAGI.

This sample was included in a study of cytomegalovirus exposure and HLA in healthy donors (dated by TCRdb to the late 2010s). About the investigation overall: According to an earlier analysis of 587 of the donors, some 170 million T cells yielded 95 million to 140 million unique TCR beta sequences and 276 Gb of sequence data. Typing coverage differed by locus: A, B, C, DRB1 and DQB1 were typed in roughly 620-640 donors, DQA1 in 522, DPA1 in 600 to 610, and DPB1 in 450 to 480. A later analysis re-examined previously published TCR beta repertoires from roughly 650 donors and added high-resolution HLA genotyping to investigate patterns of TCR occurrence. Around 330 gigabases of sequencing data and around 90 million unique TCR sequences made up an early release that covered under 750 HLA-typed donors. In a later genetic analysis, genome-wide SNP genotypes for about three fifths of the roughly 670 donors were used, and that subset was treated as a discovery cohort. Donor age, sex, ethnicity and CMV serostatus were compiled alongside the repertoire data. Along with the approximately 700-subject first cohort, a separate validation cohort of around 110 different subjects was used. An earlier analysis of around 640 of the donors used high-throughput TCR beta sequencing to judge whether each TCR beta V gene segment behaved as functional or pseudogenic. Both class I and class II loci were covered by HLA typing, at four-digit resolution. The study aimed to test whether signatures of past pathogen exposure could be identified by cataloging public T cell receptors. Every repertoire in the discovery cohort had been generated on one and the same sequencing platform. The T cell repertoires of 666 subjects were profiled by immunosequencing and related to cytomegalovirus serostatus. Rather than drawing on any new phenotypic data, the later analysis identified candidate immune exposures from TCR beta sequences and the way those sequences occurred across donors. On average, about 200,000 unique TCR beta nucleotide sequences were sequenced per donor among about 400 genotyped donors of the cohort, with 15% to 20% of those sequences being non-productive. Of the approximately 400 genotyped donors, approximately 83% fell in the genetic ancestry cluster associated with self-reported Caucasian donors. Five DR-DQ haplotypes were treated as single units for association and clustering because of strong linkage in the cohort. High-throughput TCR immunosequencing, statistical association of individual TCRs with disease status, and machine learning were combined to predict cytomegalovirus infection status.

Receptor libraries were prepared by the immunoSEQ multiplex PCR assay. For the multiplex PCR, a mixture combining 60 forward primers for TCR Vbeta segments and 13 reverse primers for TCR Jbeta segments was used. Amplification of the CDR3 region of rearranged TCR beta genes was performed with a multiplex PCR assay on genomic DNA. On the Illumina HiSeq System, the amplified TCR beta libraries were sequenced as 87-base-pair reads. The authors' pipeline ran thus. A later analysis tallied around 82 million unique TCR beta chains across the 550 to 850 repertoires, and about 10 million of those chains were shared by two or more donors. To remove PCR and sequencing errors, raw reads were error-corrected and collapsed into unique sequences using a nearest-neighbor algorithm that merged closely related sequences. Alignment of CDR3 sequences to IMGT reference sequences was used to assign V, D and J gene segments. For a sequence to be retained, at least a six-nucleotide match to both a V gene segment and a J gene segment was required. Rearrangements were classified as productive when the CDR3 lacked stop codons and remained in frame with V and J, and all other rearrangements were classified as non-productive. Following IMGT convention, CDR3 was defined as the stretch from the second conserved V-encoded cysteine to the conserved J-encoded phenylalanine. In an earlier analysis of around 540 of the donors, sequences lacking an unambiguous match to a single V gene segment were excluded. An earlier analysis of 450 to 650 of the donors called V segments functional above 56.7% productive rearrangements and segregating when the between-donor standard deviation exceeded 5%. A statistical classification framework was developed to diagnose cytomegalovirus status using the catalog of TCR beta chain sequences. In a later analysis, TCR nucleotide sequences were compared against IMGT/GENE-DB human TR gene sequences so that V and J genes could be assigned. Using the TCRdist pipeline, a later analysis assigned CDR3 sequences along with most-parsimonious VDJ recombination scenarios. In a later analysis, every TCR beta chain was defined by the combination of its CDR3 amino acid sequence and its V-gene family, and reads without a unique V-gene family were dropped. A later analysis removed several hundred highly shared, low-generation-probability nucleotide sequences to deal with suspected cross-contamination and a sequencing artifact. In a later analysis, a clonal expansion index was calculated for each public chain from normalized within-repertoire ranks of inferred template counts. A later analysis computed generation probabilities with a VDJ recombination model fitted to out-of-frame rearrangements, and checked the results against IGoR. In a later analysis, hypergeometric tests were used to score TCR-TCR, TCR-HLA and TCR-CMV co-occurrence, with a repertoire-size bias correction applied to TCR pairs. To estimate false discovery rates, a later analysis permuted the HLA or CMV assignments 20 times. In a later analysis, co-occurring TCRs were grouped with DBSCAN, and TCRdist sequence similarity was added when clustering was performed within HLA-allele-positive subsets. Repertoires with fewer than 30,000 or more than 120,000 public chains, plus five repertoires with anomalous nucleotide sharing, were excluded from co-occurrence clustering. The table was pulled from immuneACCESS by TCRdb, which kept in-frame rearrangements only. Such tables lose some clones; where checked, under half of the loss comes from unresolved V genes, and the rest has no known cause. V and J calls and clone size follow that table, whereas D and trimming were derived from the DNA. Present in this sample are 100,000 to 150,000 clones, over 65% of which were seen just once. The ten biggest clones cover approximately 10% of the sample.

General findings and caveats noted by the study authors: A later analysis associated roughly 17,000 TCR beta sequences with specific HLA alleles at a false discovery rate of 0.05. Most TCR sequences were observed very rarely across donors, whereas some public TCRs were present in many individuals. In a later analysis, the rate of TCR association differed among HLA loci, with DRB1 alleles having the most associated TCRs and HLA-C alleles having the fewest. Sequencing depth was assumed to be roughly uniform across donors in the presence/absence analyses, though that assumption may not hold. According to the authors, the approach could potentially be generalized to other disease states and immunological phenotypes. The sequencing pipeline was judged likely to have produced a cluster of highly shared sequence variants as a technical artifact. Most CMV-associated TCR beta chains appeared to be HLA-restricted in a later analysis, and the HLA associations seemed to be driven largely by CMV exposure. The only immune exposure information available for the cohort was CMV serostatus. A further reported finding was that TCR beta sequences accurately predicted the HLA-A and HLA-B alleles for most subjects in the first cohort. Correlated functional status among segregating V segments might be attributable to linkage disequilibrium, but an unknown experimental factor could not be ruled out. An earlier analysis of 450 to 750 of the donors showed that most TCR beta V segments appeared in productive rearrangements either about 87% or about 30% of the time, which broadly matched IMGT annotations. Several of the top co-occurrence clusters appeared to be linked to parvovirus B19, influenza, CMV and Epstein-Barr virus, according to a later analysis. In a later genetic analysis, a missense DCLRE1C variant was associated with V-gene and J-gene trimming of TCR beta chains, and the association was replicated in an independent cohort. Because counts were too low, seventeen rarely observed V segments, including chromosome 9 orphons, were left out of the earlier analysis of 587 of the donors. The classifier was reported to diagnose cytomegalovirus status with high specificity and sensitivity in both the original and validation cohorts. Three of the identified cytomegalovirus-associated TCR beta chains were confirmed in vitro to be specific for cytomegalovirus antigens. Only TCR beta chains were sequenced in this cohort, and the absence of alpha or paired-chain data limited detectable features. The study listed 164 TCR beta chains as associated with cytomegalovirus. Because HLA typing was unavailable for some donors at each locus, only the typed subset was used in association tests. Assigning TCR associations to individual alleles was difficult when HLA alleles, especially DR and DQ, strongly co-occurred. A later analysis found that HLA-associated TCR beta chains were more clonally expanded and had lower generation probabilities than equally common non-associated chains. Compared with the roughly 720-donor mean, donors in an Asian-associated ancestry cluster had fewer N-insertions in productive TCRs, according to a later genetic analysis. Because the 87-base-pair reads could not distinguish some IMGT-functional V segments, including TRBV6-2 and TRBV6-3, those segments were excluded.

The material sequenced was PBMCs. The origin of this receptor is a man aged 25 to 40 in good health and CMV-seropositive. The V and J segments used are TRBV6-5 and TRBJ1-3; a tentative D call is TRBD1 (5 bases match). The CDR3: CASSRQGSSGNTIYF. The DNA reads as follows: TGTGCCAGCAGTAGGCAGGGTTCCTCTGGAAACACCATATATTTT.